This TCR beta chain is from a study of early T cells in non-severe SARS-CoV-2 infection. On the study more broadly: Sequencing targeted bulk RNA from unsorted whole blood, leaving chains unpaired.

TCRdb recomputed calls from the 5' RACE reads with MiXCR, one row per CDR3 protein. Here the sample spans tens of thousands of distinct CDR3 sequences, around 13% being singletons. This clonotype was recorded a few times. The TCR comes from an adult who was a healthcare worker with PCR-confirmed SARS-CoV-2 infection or an uninfected control (not recorded which). Material: whole blood.

CDR3 protein: CASSVESGLAGLADTQYF. The CDR3 nucleotides read TGTGCCAGCAGCGTGGAGTCGGGACTAGCGGGACTTGCAGATACGCAGTATTTT. This chain connects TRBV9 to TRBJ2-3; 13 bases agree with TRBD2. Losses at the gene ends were 2 bases for V and 4 bases for J; bases not matched to a gene: 10. Germline V gene lookup returns CDR1 SGDLS and CDR2 YYNGEE. The length of the CDR3 is 18 residues.